The present entry profiles one TCR beta chain with its context. Its cognate antigen is unknown. This CDR3 spans 14 amino acids. Trimming removed 6 bases from V and 1 base from J, with 9 bases in between. CDR1 and CDR2 from the germline V gene are SGHTA and FQGTGA. The data are from a study of beta chain features in type 1 diabetes. The whole isolated RNA underwent reverse transcription, so sequencing captured expressed TCRB transcripts. Data came from immunoSEQ multiplex PCR; TCRdb stores just in-frame clones and leaves some out. The table lists 860,000 or so clones, under 20% of them singletons. The authors sorted CD4+ naive, central memory, regulatory and stem cell-like memory cells via CD45RO/CCR7/CD25/CD127/CD95/CD27. Findings and caveats of the study: Resolution of whether HLA type affects TCRB rearrangement was not achieved here. PCR might preferentially amplify shorter templates, equally in patients and controls. Researchers reported that naive, central memory and Treg TCRB repertoires appeared more similar in patients than in healthy donors.

The material sequenced was naive CD4+ T cells from blood. This TCR was sampled from a woman between 18 and 30 years old in good health. V and J are TRBV7-3 and TRBJ2-2, with a weak D call TRBD2 (5 bases). The CDR3 loop is CASSERRNTGELFF. CDR3 DNA sequence: TGTGCCAGCAGTGAGCGGAGGAACACCGGGGAGCTGTTTTTT.